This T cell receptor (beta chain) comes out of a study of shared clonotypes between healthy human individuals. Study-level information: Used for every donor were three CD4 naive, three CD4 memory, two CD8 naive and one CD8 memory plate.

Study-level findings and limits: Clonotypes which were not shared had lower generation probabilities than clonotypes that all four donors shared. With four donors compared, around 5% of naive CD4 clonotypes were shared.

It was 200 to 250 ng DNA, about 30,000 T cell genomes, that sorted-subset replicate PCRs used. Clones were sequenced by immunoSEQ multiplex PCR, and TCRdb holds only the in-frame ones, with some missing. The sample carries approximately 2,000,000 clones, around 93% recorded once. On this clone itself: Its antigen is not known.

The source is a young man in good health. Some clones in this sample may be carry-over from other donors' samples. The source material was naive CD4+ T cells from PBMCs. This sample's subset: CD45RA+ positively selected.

CDR3: CASSFRGTSTDTQYF. Here the CDR3 DNA reads TGTGCCAGCAGCTTTCGCGGGACTAGCACAGATACGCAGTATTTT. The chain joins TRBV11-3 to TRBJ2-3; a weak D match, TRBD2 (6 bases). The CDR3 length is 15 residues. V lost 3 bases and J lost 0, with 10 bases in between. CDR1 SGHNT and CDR2 YENEEA come from the germline V gene.